This T cell receptor (beta chain) is from a study of cytotoxic CD8 clonotypes in ibrutinib-treated CLL. Study in general: Patients attained 25 or so partial and 2 complete responses; at median approximately 68 months, around 15 remained remitted while around twelve progressed. Sample averages reached hundreds of thousands of productive templates and 94,082 productive rearrangements.

Per germline, CDR1 SGHNT and CDR2 YYREEE (reference sequence). V lost 4 bases and J lost 4, with 18 bases in between. This CDR3 comprises 15 residues. The data were produced by immunoSEQ multiplex PCR, yet TCRdb's version contains in-frame clones alone and is incomplete. The repertoire consists of tens of thousands of clones, with about three quarters occurring once and the leading ten covering approximately 50%. Study-wide points: Sample timing was unmatched between remission and later-progressing patients; lymph nodes unstudied. There were few public clonotypes, and on treatment they contracted or stayed stable.

Comments on this clone: Its target is unknown.

The rearrangement joins TRBV5-4 to TRBJ2-7, with D perhaps matching TRBD2 (6 bases). This clonotype originated in a human donor with chronic lymphocytic leukemia. Sequencing used PBMCs, obtained after 24 months of ibrutinib treatment. CDR3 sequence reads: CASSPSRGRAYEQYF. The CDR3 DNA reads TGTGCCAGCAGCCCCTCGCGGGGCAGGGCGTACGAGCAGTACTTC.